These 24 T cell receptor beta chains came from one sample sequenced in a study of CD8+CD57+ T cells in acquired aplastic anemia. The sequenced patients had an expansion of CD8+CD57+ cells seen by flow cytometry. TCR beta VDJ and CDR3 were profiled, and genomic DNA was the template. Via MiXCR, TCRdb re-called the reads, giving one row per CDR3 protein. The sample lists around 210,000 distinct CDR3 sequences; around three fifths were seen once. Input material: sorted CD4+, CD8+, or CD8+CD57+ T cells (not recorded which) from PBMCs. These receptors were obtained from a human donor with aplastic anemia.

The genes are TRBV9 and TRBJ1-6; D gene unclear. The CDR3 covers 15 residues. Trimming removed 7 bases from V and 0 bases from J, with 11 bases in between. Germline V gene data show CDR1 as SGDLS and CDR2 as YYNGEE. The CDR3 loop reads CASLGISSYNSPLHF. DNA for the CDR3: TGTGCCAGCCTAGGGATCAGCTCCTATAATTCACCCCTCCACTTT.

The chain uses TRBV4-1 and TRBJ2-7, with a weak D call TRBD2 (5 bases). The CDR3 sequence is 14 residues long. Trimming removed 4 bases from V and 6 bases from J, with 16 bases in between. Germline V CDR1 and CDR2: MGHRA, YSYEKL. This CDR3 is CASSPLGGGTEQYF. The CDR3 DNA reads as TGCGCCAGCAGCCCCTTAGGCGGAGGTACCGAGCAGTACTTC.

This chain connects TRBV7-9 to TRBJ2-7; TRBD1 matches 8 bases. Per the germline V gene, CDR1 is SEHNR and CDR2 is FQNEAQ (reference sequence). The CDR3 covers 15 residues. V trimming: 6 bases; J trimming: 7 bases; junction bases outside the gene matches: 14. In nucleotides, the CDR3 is TGTGCCAGCAGTCTAACCGGTCAGGGGGCGCGTGAGCAGTACTTC. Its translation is CASSLTGQGAREQYF.

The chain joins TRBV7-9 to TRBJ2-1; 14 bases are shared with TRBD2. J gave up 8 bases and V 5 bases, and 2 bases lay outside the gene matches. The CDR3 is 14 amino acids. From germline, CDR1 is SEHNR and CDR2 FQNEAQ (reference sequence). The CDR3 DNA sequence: TGTGCCAGCAGCAAGACTAGCGGGGGGGATGAGCAGTTCTTC. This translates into CASSKTSGGDEQFF.

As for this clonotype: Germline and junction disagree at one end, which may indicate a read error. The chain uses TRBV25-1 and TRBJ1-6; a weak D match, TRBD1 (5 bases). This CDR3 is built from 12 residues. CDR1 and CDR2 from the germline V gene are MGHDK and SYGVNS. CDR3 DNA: TGTGCCACCAGTAATCCGTGGGGGACCTGGCACTTT. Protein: CATSNPWGTWHF.

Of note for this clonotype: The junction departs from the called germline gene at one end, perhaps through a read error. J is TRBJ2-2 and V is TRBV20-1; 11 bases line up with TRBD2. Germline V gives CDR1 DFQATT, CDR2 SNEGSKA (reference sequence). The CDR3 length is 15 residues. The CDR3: CSARTSGISTGELFF. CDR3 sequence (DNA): TGCAGTGCTAGGACTAGCGGGATTAGCACCGGTGAGCTGTTTTTT.

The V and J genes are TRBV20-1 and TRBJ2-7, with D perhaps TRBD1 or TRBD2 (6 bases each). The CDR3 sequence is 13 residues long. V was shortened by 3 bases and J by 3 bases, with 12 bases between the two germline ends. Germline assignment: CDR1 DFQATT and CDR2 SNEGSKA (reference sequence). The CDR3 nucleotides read TGCAGTGCTAGCGGGGGCCGCGACTACGAGCAGTACTTC. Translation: CSASGGRDYEQYF.

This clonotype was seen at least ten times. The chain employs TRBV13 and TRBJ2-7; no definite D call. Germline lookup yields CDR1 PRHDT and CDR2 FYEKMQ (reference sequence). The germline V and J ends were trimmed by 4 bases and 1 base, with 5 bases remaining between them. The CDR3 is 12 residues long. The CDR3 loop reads CASSWGSYEQYF. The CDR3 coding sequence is TGTGCCAGCAGCTGGGGTTCCTACGAGCAGTACTTC.

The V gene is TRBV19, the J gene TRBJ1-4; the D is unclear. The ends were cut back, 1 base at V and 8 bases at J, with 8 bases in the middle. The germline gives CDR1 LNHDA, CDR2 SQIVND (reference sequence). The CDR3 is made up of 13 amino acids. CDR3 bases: TGTGCCAGTAGTATAGCTGGAGGGGAAAAACTGTTTTTT. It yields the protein CASSIAGGEKLFF.

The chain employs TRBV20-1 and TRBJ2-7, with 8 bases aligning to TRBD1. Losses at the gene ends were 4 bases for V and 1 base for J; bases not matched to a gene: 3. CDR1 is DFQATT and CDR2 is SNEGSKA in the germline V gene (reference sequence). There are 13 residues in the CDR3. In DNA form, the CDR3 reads TGCAGTGCTAATGACAGGGGATCCTACGAGCAGTACTTC. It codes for CSANDRGSYEQYF.

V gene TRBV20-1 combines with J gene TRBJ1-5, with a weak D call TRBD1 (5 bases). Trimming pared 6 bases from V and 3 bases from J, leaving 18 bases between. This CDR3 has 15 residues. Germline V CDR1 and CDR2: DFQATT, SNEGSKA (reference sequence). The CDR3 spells CSAESGRALNQPQHF. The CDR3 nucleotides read TGCAGTGCGGAATCGGGACGGGCACTCAATCAGCCCCAGCATTTT.

In nucleotides, the CDR3 is TGCAGTGCTAGGCCTAGCGGGAGGAATGAGCAGTTCTTC. Its protein product is CSARPSGRNEQFF. This chain uses TRBV20-1 with TRBJ2-1; 11 nucleotides agree with TRBD2. Trimming removed 3 bases from V and 7 bases from J; junction bases left unmatched: 2. There are 13 residues in the CDR3. Germline loops: CDR1 DFQATT, CDR2 SNEGSKA (reference sequence).

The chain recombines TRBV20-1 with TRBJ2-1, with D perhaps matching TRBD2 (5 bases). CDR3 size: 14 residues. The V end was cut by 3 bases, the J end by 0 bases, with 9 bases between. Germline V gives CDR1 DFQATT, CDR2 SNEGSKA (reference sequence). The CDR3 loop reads CSASPGSSYNEQFF. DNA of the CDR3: TGCAGTGCTAGCCCGGGAAGCTCCTACAATGAGCAGTTCTTC.

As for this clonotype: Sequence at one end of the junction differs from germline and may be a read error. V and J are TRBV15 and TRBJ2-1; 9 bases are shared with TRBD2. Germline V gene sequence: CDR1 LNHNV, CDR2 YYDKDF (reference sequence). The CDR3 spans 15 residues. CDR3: CASSLYSGSQNEQFF. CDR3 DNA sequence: TGTGCCAGCAGCTTATATAGCGGGAGTCAGAATGAGCAGTTCTTC.

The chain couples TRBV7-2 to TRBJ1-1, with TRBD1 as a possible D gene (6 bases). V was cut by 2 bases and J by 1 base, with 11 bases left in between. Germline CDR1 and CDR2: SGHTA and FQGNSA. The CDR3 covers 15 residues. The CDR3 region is CASSLTGAQNTEAFF. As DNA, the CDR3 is TGTGCCAGCAGCTTAACGGGGGCGCAGAACACTGAAGCTTTCTTT.

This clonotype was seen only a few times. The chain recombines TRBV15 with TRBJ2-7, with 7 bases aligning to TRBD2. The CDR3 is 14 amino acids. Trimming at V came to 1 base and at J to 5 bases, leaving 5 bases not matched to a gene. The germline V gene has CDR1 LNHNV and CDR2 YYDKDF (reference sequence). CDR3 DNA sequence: TGTGCCACCAGCAGAGCCGGGGAGGGGCACGAGCAGTACTTC. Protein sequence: CATSRAGEGHEQYF.

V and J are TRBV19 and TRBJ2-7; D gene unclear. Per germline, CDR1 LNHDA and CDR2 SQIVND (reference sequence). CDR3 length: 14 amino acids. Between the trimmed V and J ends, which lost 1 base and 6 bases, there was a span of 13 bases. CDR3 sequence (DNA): TGTGCCAGTAGTATAGGGAACCTCAGAGGCGAGCAGTACTTC. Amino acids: CASSIGNLRGEQYF.

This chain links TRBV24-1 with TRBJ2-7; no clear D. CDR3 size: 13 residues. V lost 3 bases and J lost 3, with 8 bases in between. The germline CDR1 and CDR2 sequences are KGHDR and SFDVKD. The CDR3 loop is CATSDGDRYEQYF. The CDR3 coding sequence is TGTGCCACCAGTGATGGGGATCGCTACGAGCAGTACTTC.

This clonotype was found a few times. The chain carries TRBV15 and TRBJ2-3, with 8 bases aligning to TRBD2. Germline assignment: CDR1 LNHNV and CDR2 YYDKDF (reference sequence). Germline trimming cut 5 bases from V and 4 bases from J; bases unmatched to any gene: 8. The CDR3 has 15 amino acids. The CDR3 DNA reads TGTGCCACCAGCGTAGCGGGAATTGCGGCAGATACGCAGTATTTT. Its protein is CATSVAGIAADTQYF. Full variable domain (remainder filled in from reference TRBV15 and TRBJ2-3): DAMVIQNPRYQVTQFGKPVTLSCSQTLNHNVMYWYQQKSSQAPKLLFHYYDKDFNNEADTPDNFQSRRPNTSFCFLDIRSPGLGDTAMYLCATSVAGIAADTQYFGPGTRLTVL.

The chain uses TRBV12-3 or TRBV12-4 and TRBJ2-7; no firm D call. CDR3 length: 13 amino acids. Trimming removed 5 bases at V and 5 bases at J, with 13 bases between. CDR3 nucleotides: TGTGCCAGCAGTCTCCGGGTAGGACACGAGCAGTACTTC. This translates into CASSLRVGHEQYF.

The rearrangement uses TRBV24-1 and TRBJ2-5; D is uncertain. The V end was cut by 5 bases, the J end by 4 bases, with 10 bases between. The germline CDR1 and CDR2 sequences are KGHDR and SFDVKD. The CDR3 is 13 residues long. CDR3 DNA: TGTGCCACCAGTGGGCCGAGTCGAGAGACCCAGTACTTC. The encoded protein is CATSGPSRETQYF.

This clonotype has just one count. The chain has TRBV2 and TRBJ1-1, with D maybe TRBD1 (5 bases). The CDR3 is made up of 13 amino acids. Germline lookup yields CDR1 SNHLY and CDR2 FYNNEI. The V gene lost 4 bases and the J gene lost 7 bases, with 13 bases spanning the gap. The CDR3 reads CASSVAGTGEAFF. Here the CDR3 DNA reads TGTGCCAGCAGTGTTGCGGGGACGGGTGAAGCTTTCTTT.

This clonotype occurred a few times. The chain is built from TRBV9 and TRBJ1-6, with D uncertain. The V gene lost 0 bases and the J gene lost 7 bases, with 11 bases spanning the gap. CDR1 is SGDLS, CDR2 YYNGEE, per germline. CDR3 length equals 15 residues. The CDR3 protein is CASSVAEGGNSPLHF. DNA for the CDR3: TGTGCCAGCAGCGTAGCAGAGGGAGGAAATTCACCCCTCCACTTT.

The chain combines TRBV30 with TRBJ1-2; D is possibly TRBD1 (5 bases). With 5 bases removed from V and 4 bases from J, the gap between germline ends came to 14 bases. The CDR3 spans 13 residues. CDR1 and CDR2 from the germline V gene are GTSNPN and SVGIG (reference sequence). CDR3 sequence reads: CAWGAGGAYGYTF. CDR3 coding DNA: TGTGCCTGGGGTGCCGGGGGTGCCTATGGCTACACCTTC.